Listed here are 8 T cell receptor beta chains from one sample, sequenced in a study of identifying expanded T cells in peripheral blood. The repertoire was sequenced with immunoSEQ multiplex PCR; TCRdb's copy has only in-frame clones and lacks some. This sample yields more than 45,000 clones, of which approximately 82% are seen a single time; under 20% belongs to the top ten. The sequencing input was blood. The receptors were sampled from a person between 18 and 69 years old in good health.

Notes on this clone: Sequence at one end of the junction differs from germline and may be a read error. The gene calls are TRBV28 and TRBJ2-2; perhaps TRBD2 as D (5 bases). Germline values: CDR1 MDHEN, CDR2 SYDVKM. This CDR3 region has 13 residues. The CDR3 sequence: CASSLWNTGELLF. CDR3 DNA: TGTGCCAGCAGTTTATGGAACACCGGGGAGCTGCTTTTT.

The chain carries TRBV5-1 and TRBJ1-2, with D possibly matching TRBD1 (5 bases). Trimming took off 4 bases at V and 1 base at J, with 23 bases between the two ends. Germline-derived CDR1 and CDR2 are SGHRS and YFSETQ. The CDR3 length is 18 residues. This CDR3 is CASSLGSGGGTFNYGYTF. The CDR3 DNA reads as TGCGCCAGCAGCCTTGGGAGCGGTGGGGGAACGTTTAACTATGGCTACACCTTC. The variable domain in full, completed from reference TRBV5-1 and TRBJ1-2, reads KAGVTQTPRYLIKTRGQQVTLSCSPISGHRSVSWYQQTPGQGLQFLFEYFSETQRNKGNFPGRFSGRQFSNSRSEMNVSTLELGDSALYLCASSLGSGGGTFNYGYTFGSGTRLTVV.

This rearrangement joins TRBV2 to TRBJ1-2; 8 nucleotides match TRBD1. CDR1 is SNHLY, CDR2 FYNNEI, per germline. CDR3 length: 12 residues. With V trimmed by 7 bases and J by 7 bases, 5 bases remained unmatched. The CDR3 coding sequence is TGTGCCAGCAACGCAGGGGGCATTGGCTACACCTTC. As protein: CASNAGGIGYTF.

The V call is TRBV9, the J call TRBJ2-7, with unresolved D. Germline V gene lookup returns CDR1 SGDLS and CDR2 YYNGEE. This CDR3 has 13 residues. V was shortened by 0 bases and J by 6 bases, with 10 bases between the two germline ends. The CDR3 DNA reads TGTGCCAGCAGCGTAGGGGTAGGTGGCGAGCAGTACTTC. Residues: CASSVGVGGEQYF.

V usage is TRBV19 and J usage is TRBJ1-2, with 7 bases that match TRBD1. The germline CDR1 and CDR2 sequences are LNHDA and SQIVND (reference sequence). Trimming cost V 9 bases and J 2 bases; bases outside gene matches: 6. There are 13 residues in the CDR3. CDR3 loop: CASSGTVNYGYTF. Written as DNA, the CDR3 is TGTGCCAGCTCCGGGACAGTGAACTATGGCTACACCTTC. Combining the CDR3 with reference TRBV19 and TRBJ1-2 gives the whole variable domain DGGITQSPKYLFRKEGQNVTLSCEQNLNHDAMYWYRQDPGQGLRLIYYSQIVNDFQKGDIAEGYSVSREKKESFPLTVTSAQKNPTAFYLCASSGTVNYGYTFGSGTRLTVV.

The V gene is TRBV5-4, the J gene TRBJ1-1, with D maybe TRBD1 (5 bases). CDR1 and CDR2 (germline): SGHNT, YYREEE (reference sequence). V lost 4 bases and J lost 0, with 13 bases in between. This CDR3 region has 15 residues. The CDR3 protein is CASSTSGTVNTEAFF. The DNA of the CDR3 is TGTGCCAGCAGCACATCCGGGACGGTGAACACTGAAGCTTTCTTT.

This chain connects TRBV11-2 to TRBJ2-2; 10 bases fit TRBD2. This CDR3 contains 17 residues. Germline V gives CDR1 SGHAT, CDR2 FQNNGV. Trimming took 4 bases from V and 5 from J; bases not matched to a gene: 10. The CDR3 loop is CASSSAVRLAGTGELFF. In DNA, the CDR3 is TGTGCCAGCAGCTCAGCCGTCAGACTAGCGGGTACCGGGGAGCTGTTTTTT.

This clone was counted once. The J gene is TRBJ2-2, the V gene TRBV7-7; D is ambiguous. With 0 bases removed from V and 1 base from J, the gap between germline ends came to 3 bases. Germline lookup yields CDR1 SSHAT and CDR2 FNYEAQ (reference sequence). CDR3 length: 14 amino acids. The CDR3 region is CASSLAQNTGELFF. DNA for the CDR3: TGTGCCAGCAGCTTAGCACAGAACACCGGGGAGCTGTTTTTT.